The 2 T cell receptor beta chains presented below share a single source sample, sequenced in a study of CD8+CD57+ T cells in acquired aplastic anemia. It was patients with CD8+CD57+ cell expansion by flow cytometry who were chosen for sequencing. Genomic DNA was employed as the template in profiling TCR beta VDJ and CDR3. TCRdb recomputed calls from the reads with MiXCR, one row per CDR3 protein. The data show tens of thousands of distinct CDR3 sequences, about 70% seen once. The sequencing input was sorted CD4+, CD8+, or CD8+CD57+ T cells (not recorded which) from PBMCs. All receptors derive from a human donor with aplastic anemia.

This clonotype has only a few counts. The chain has TRBV2 and TRBJ1-5, with TRBD1 as a possible D gene (5 bases). V was trimmed by 7 bases and J by 2 bases, leaving 12 bases between them. Germline V CDR1 and CDR2: SNHLY, FYNNEI. The CDR3 covers 14 residues. CDR3: CASNSQGGNQPQHF. CDR3 DNA: TGTGCCAGCAATTCCCAGGGTGGCAATCAGCCCCAGCATTTT. Using reference TRBV2 and TRBJ1-5 for the parts outside the CDR3, the full variable domain is EPEVTQTPSHQVTQMGQEVILRCVPISNHLYFYWYRQILGQKVEFLVSFYNNEISEKSEIFDDQFSVERPDGSNFTLKIRSTKLEDSAMYFCASNSQGGNQPQHFGDGTRLSIL.

The rearrangement uses TRBV10-3 and TRBJ2-5; 11 bases fit TRBD1. The CDR3 is 14 residues long. The germline CDR1 and CDR2 sequences are ENHRY and SYGVKD. V shed 5 bases and J 7 bases; nucleotides not matched to a gene: 6. The CDR3 bases are TGTGCCATCAGTCCGGGACAGGGGGTCGGGACCCAGTACTTC. Its translation: CAISPGQGVGTQYF.